This T cell receptor beta chain was recorded in a study of blood T cell repertoires in COVID-19. In the study overall: The United States, Italy and Spain provided the acute and convalescent COVID-19 samples. T cells, B-cell-depleted T cells, or PBMCs provided the cDNA or gDNA that served as material.

In the study's own analysis: Using reference gene primer amplification, nucleated cell counts were estimated. Profiling relied on immunoSEQ multiplex PCR, and the TCRdb table lists in-frame clones only, not all of them. The V and J calls and clone size are taken from that table; D and trimming were inferred from the DNA. Of fewer than 70,000 clones detected, 70% to 90% appear once; the ten largest clones hold approximately 16%. The CDR3 extends over 15 amino acids. CDR1 is SGHRS, CDR2 YFSETQ, per germline. V was clipped by 1 base and J by 0 bases, with 9 bases between them. The receptor was derived from a man aged 35 to 55 with COVID-19, enrolled during active disease. The source material was peripheral blood. The chain is built from TRBV5-1 and TRBJ2-3; perhaps TRBD2 as D (5 bases). The CDR3 coding sequence is TGCGCCAGCAGCTTGAGCGGTCCTAGCACAGATACGCAGTATTTT. This gives the protein CASSLSGPSTDTQYF.